This TCR beta chain was retrieved from a study of T cell repertoires in cytomegalovirus infection. The wider study: CMV infection plus the matching HLA type was flagged by public TCR beta signatures.

The germline CDR1 and CDR2 sequences are SGHVS and FNYEAQ. The CDR3 consists of 16 residues. The V end was cut by 1 base, the J end by 4 bases, with 14 bases between. General study findings and limits: CMV-specific HLA-C-restricted TCR beta clonotypes dominated the ex vivo response.

TCRdb ran MiXCR on the reads and lists one entry per CDR3 protein. The sample shows about 24,000 distinct CDR3 sequences, under 25% of them seen only once. Only a few counts were recorded for this clonotype. Its antigen is still unknown. The material was CD8+ T cells from cultured PBMCs, obtained from culture after CMV antigen stimulation. The chain is built from TRBV7-6 and TRBJ2-1; no definite D call. The TCR originated in a human donor in good health (CMV status not recorded). Some clones in this sample may be carry-over from other donors' samples. CDR3 bases: TGTGCCAGCAGCTTAGTGGGCGACAAGTGGTACAATGAGCAGTTCTTC. It is translated as CASSLVGDKWYNEQFF.